A single T cell receptor (beta chain) is shown here with its context. The authors' processing: Reference gene primer amplification gave estimated nucleated cell counts. Only in-frame clones appear in the TCRdb table, and some are missing; sequencing was by immunoSEQ multiplex PCR. From that table come the V and J calls and clone size; the DNA was used to work out D and trimming. The sample lists around 250,000 clones; around 84% were seen once. The data originate from a study of blood T cell repertoires in COVID-19. Study-wide background: In each case, the material was cDNA or gDNA derived from T cells, B-cell-depleted T cells, or PBMCs.

The germline CDR1 and CDR2 sequences are MNHEY and SVGAGI. The J segment lost 0 bases and the V segment lost 5 bases, leaving 3 bases of the junction unmatched. This CDR3 is 15 amino acids long. This receptor was taken from a woman between 18 and 29 years old with acute or convalescent COVID-19. The V and J genes are TRBV6-5 and TRBJ2-1, with TRBD2 identical over 8 bases. The specimen sequenced was peripheral blood. The CDR3 spells CASSLAGASYNEQFF. The CDR3 bases are TGTGCCAGCAGTCTAGCGGGCGCCTCCTACAATGAGCAGTTCTTC.